These 14 T cell receptor beta chains were sequenced from one sample in a study of control samples from healthy donors and cancer patients. Profiling relied on immunoSEQ multiplex PCR, and the TCRdb table lists in-frame clones only, not all of them. The sample holds roughly 14,000 clones, roughly 80% seen once. Sequenced: formalin-fixed, paraffin-embedded tissue. The receptors here all came from a female donor with lung cancer.

The chain joins TRBV7-8 to TRBJ2-1; 12 bases are shared with TRBD1. CDR1 SGHVS and CDR2 FQNEAQ come from the germline V gene. The CDR3 length is 17 residues. V shed 7 bases, J shed 0 bases, and the junction held 7 bases outside the gene matches. CDR3 in amino acids: CASMGQGAWSSYNEQFF. The CDR3 coding sequence is TGTGCCAGCATGGGACAGGGGGCATGGAGCTCCTACAATGAGCAGTTCTTC.

CDR3: CASSLPPPGNQPQHF. CDR3 nucleotide sequence: TGTGCCAGCAGTTTACCTCCTCCTGGCAATCAGCCCCAGCATTTT. The chain recombines TRBV27 with TRBJ1-5; D is undetermined. Germline V lookup: CDR1 MNHEY, CDR2 SMNVEV (reference sequence). Trimming shortened V by 2 bases and J by 2 bases, and 10 bases separated the two germline ends. The CDR3 extends over 15 amino acids.

The V call is TRBV4-1, the J call TRBJ2-1; no clear D gene. Germline V CDR1 and CDR2: MGHRA, YSYEKL. This CDR3 is 16 amino acids long. The V end was cut by 0 bases, the J end by 0 bases, with 9 bases between. CDR3 DNA: TGCGCCAGCAGCCAAGATCAAGTCGGCTCCTACAATGAGCAGTTCTTC. Its protein is CASSQDQVGSYNEQFF.

The chain joins TRBV19 to TRBJ1-5, with a possible D match to TRBD1 (5 bases). Germline V gene sequence: CDR1 LNHDA, CDR2 SQIVND (reference sequence). Trimming stripped 6 bases from V and 2 bases from J, with 14 bases between. The CDR3 is 15 amino acids. The DNA for the CDR3 is TGTGCCAGTAGGCCTTCGGGGGATGGCAATCAGCCCCAGCATTTT. It codes for CASRPSGDGNQPQHF.

This chain uses TRBV5-6 with TRBJ2-2; D perhaps matches TRBD2 (7 bases). CDR1 SGHDT and CDR2 YYEEEE come from the germline V gene. The CDR3 extends over 15 amino acids. V lost 5 bases and J 3 bases, leaving 14 bases between the germline ends. The CDR3 region is CASRVGGADTGELFF. In DNA, the CDR3 is TGTGCCAGCAGAGTGGGGGGGGCGGACACCGGGGAGCTGTTTTTT.

The V gene is TRBV5-1, the J gene TRBJ2-7; the match to TRBD1 covers 7 bases. Germline CDR1 is SGHRS and CDR2 is YFSETQ. The CDR3 totals 14 residues. Unmatched junction bases numbered 5, after V lost 2 bases and J lost 3 bases. For the CDR3, the DNA is TGCGCCAGCAGCTTTAGCCAGGGGGACTACGAGCAGTACTTC. This gives the protein CASSFSQGDYEQYF.

The chain carries TRBV27 and TRBJ2-7; tentatively, D is TRBD1 or TRBD2 (5 bases each). The V and J ends lost 5 bases and 2 bases respectively, with 10 bases between them. CDR1 and CDR2 (germline): MNHEY, SMNVEV (reference sequence). This CDR3 has 13 amino acids. CDR3 residues: CASSPGPPYEQYF. The CDR3, as DNA: TGTGCCAGCAGTCCGGGACCCCCCTACGAGCAGTACTTC.

J is TRBJ1-5 and V is TRBV2; D gene uncertain. The CDR3 contains 13 residues. CDR1 and CDR2 (germline): SNHLY, FYNNEI. Deletions cut 6 bases from V and 6 bases from J, with 12 bases between. CDR3 sequence reads: CASRGSTSQPQHF. The DNA for the CDR3 is TGTGCCAGCAGGGGGTCAACGAGTCAGCCCCAGCATTTT.

The chain employs TRBV18 and TRBJ2-1; a possible D gene is TRBD1 (6 bases). Trimming pared 4 bases from V and 2 bases from J, leaving 12 bases between. The germline gives CDR1 KGHSH, CDR2 LQKENI. The CDR3 contains 15 residues. The CDR3, as DNA: TGTGCCAGCTCACATGACAGGCCCCCCTACAATGAGCAGTTCTTC. As protein: CASSHDRPPYNEQFF.

CDR3 in DNA: TGTGCCAGCAGCCAAGTCGGACGGGTGGTAGATACGCAGTATTTT. This gives the protein CASSQVGRVVDTQYF. The V call is TRBV3-1 (or the pseudogene TRBV3-2), the J call TRBJ2-3; D unclear. The V gene lost 1 base and the J gene lost 5 bases, with 13 bases spanning the gap. The germline V gene has CDR1 LGHDT and CDR2 YNNKEL (reference sequence). The CDR3 spans 15 residues.

The chain uses TRBV9 and TRBJ2-5, with 9 bases aligning to TRBD1. This CDR3 comprises 15 residues. The germline V gene encodes CDR1 SGDLS and CDR2 YYNGEE. V was clipped by 4 bases and J by 1 base; unmatched bases: 5. For the CDR3, the DNA is TGTGCCAGCAGCCCATCGGACAGGGGCCAAGAGACCCAGTACTTC. This codes for CASSPSDRGQETQYF.

V and J are TRBV7-2 and TRBJ2-5; 9 nucleotides align to TRBD1. J lost 4 bases, V lost 6 bases, and 6 bases had no gene match. CDR3 length: 14 amino acids. Germline lookup yields CDR1 SGHTA and CDR2 FQGNSA. CDR3 nucleotide sequence: TGTGCCAGCAGTTTACAGGGGGCTGGAGAGACCCAGTACTTC. Translation: CASSLQGAGETQYF.

This clone occurred once. The chain links TRBV20-1 to TRBJ2-7, with D unresolved. Looked up from germline, CDR1 is DFQATT and CDR2 is SNEGSKA (reference sequence). CDR3 length: 14 residues. Trimming removed 3 bases from V and 0 bases from J, with 12 bases in between. CDR3 sequence (DNA): TGCAGTGCTAGTCCGGGCGGCTTCTCCTACGAGCAGTACTTC. Protein product: CSASPGGFSYEQYF.

The chain combines TRBV7-6 with TRBJ2-2; D unclear. The ends were cut back, 0 bases at V and 0 bases at J, with 5 bases in the middle. This CDR3 has 15 amino acids. CDR1 is SGHVS and CDR2 is FNYEAQ in the germline V gene. The CDR3, as DNA: TGTGCCAGCAGCTTAGCCCCTGCGAACACCGGGGAGCTGTTTTTT. It encodes CASSLAPANTGELFF.